The source of this T cell receptor beta chain is a study of Ad26.COV2.S vaccination and SARS-CoV-2 variants. A word on this clone: The antigen is not known.

This table comes from immunoSEQ multiplex PCR, and its TCRdb copy is limited to in-frame clones, with some not included. Here the sample spans fewer than 400,000 clones, around four fifths being singletons. Study-level results: Placebo recipients trailed vaccine recipients in spike-specific TCR breadth.

This CDR3 has 11 amino acids. From germline, CDR1 is SGHTS and CDR2 YDEGEE. Trimming stripped 0 bases from V and 3 bases from J, with 1 base between. Treatment here: some 20 received Ad26.COV2.S at low or high dose, single or two shots; 5 received placebo; per-sample allocation not given. Samples were taken on day 63 after the first vaccine or placebo injection. The TCR comes from a person aged 18-60 years who received the Ad26.COV2.S COVID-19 vaccine or a placebo. The rearrangement joins TRBV5-8 to TRBJ2-7; D unresolved. Sequencing was performed on peripheral blood, taken in a trial of Ad26.COV2.S vaccine versus placebo. As DNA, the CDR3 is TGTGCCAGCAGCTTGGTCTACGAGCAGTACTTC. It yields the protein CASSLVYEQYF.